These 15 T cell receptor beta chains share one sample of origin, sequenced in a study of blood T cell repertoires in COVID-19. TCRdb's copy holds only in-frame clones and misses some; the assay was immunoSEQ multiplex PCR. The sample yields under 300,000 clones, around nine tenths seen once. The sequenced material came from PBMCs or T cells enriched from blood (not recorded which). The receptors were gathered from a middle-aged woman who had been exposed to COVID-19.

CDR3: CASSPEDRRKLFF. In DNA form, the CDR3 reads TGTGCCAGCAGTCCGGAGGACAGAAGAAAACTGTTTTTT. The chain carries TRBV6-5 and TRBJ1-4; D is perhaps TRBD1 (6 bases). Trimming cost V 5 bases and J 10 bases, with 14 bases left between them. The length of the CDR3 is 13 residues. Germline lookup yields CDR1 MNHEY and CDR2 SVGAGI.

The V and J genes are TRBV29-1 and TRBJ2-1; D uncertain. Germline assignment: CDR1 SQVTM and CDR2 ANQGSEA. This CDR3 has 11 amino acids. V was trimmed by 0 bases and J by 9 bases, leaving 6 bases between them. The CDR3 is CSVEDPVEQFF. The CDR3 nucleotides are TGCAGCGTTGAAGATCCGGTTGAGCAGTTCTTC.

The chain joins TRBV5-1 to TRBJ2-7, with 15 bases identical to TRBD2. This CDR3 region has 18 residues. J lost 4 bases, V lost 2 bases, and 10 bases had no gene match. CDR1 and CDR2 (germline): SGHRS, YFSETQ. The CDR3 DNA follows: TGCGCCAGCAGCTTCGCCGGGACTAGCGGGGGGAGTACGTACGAGCAGTACTTC. It specifies CASSFAGTSGGSTYEQYF. The entire variable domain, with the rest obtained from reference TRBV5-1 and TRBJ2-7, is as follows: KAGVTQTPRYLIKTRGQQVTLSCSPISGHRSVSWYQQTPGQGLQFLFEYFSETQRNKGNFPGRFSGRQFSNSRSEMNVSTLELGDSALYLCASSFAGTSGGSTYEQYFGPGTRLTVT.

The chain has TRBV7-9 and TRBJ1-3, with TRBD1 identical over 9 bases. This CDR3 spans 16 amino acids. V lost 7 bases and J lost 5; bases outside the gene matches: 12. Germline V gene lookup returns CDR1 SEHNR and CDR2 FQNEAQ (reference sequence). The CDR3 loop reads CASTPNRGRERNTIYF. The DNA of the CDR3 is TGTGCCAGCACTCCAAACAGGGGGCGCGAAAGAAACACCATATATTTT.

The rearrangement joins TRBV18 to TRBJ2-7, with 7 positions matching TRBD2. This CDR3 spans 15 amino acids. In germline, CDR1 is KGHSH, CDR2 LQKENI. Trimming removed 1 base from V and 3 bases from J; junction bases left unmatched: 6. DNA of the CDR3: TGTGCCAGCTCACCACAGTCTAGCGGATACTACGAGCAGTACTTC. Translation: CASSPQSSGYYEQYF.

V gene TRBV18 combines with J gene TRBJ2-5; D unresolved. The CDR3 extends over 13 amino acids. With 5 bases removed from V and 1 base from J, the gap between germline ends came to 8 bases. Germline CDR1 KGHSH, CDR2 LQKENI. The CDR3 region has the DNA TGTGCCAGCTCATCAGAAGTCCAAGAGACCCAGTACTTC. Encoded protein: CASSSEVQETQYF.

V and J are TRBV4-1 and TRBJ2-1; 7 positions agree with TRBD2. CDR1 MGHRA and CDR2 YSYEKL come from the germline V gene. The CDR3 length is 13 residues. V lost 4 bases and J lost 12; bases outside the gene matches: 9. The CDR3 protein is CASSPTLREAQFF. For the CDR3, the DNA is TGCGCCAGCAGCCCGACTCTTCGGGAGGCGCAGTTCTTC.

V gene TRBV6-5 combines with J gene TRBJ1-6; D gene ambiguous. Trimming stripped 2 bases from V and 6 bases from J, with 11 bases between. This CDR3 is 15 amino acids long. Germline CDR1 and CDR2: MNHEY and SVGAGI. In DNA, the CDR3 is TGTGCCAGCAGTTACAGGGAGGCACTTAATTCACCCCTCCACTTT. Residues: CASSYREALNSPLHF.

The gene calls are TRBV5-5 and TRBJ2-7; TRBD1 matches 9 bases. The CDR3 is made up of 15 amino acids. Trimming cost V 3 bases and J 5 bases; bases outside gene matches: 9. Germline-derived CDR1 and CDR2 are SGHKS and YYEKEE (reference sequence). The DNA for the CDR3 is TGTGCCAGCAGCTCGAGGGACAGGGAAGTCCACGAGCAGTACTTC. This codes for CASSSRDREVHEQYF.

This chain uses TRBV24-1 with TRBJ2-2; TRBD1 might be the D (7 bases). The CDR3 contains 16 residues. Trimming took off 4 bases at V and 4 bases at J, with 15 bases between the two ends. From germline, CDR1 is KGHDR and CDR2 SFDVKD. The CDR3 DNA reads as TGTGCCACCAGTGACCCGACAGGGCGGGGCACCGGGGAGCTGTTTTTT. Its translation: CATSDPTGRGTGELFF.

CDR3 amino acids: CASSLPGHLYGYTF. DNA of the CDR3: TGTGCCAGCAGCTTACCCGGACACCTCTATGGCTACACCTTC. This chain joins TRBV13 and TRBJ1-2, with D possibly being TRBD1 (5 bases). This CDR3 comprises 14 residues. Trimming left V 2 bases short and J 4 bases short, with 11 bases between. Germline assignment: CDR1 PRHDT and CDR2 FYEKMQ (reference sequence).

The chain employs TRBV24-1 and TRBJ2-1, with D maybe TRBD2 (6 bases). Per germline, CDR1 KGHDR and CDR2 SFDVKD. The CDR3 is 14 amino acids. V gave up 0 bases and J gave up 8 bases, with 10 bases separating them. The CDR3 loop is CATSDLGGLDEQFF. The CDR3 bases are TGTGCCACCAGTGATTTGGGAGGGTTGGATGAGCAGTTCTTC.

This clone was counted between two and nine times. The chain couples TRBV24-1 to TRBJ1-2; perhaps TRBD1 as D (5 bases). The V end was cut by 3 bases, the J end by 5 bases, with 12 bases between. There are 14 residues in the CDR3. From germline, CDR1 is KGHDR and CDR2 SFDVKD. CDR3 amino acids: CATSDSPGTYGYTF. The CDR3 nucleotides read TGTGCCACCAGTGATAGTCCAGGGACTTATGGCTACACCTTC.

The chain combines TRBV6-5 with TRBJ1-6; tentatively, D is TRBD1 (5 bases). The germline gives CDR1 MNHEY, CDR2 SVGAGI. The CDR3 has 14 residues. The germline V and J ends were trimmed by 6 bases and 6 bases, with 12 bases remaining between them. The CDR3 nucleotides read TGTGCCAGCAGGCTATTGGGGCCTAATTCACCCCTCCACTTT. This gives the protein CASRLLGPNSPLHF.

As concerns this clone: At one end, the junction sequence differs from germline, possibly due to a read error. V and J are TRBV5-1 and TRBJ2-1; TRBD2 aligns across 16 bases. The CDR3 totals 16 residues. Germline loops: CDR1 SGHRS, CDR2 YFSETQ. For the CDR3, the DNA is TGTGCCAGCAGCTTGGAGGGGACTAGCGGGAGGGACGAGCAGTTCTTC. Translated: CASSLEGTSGRDEQFF.